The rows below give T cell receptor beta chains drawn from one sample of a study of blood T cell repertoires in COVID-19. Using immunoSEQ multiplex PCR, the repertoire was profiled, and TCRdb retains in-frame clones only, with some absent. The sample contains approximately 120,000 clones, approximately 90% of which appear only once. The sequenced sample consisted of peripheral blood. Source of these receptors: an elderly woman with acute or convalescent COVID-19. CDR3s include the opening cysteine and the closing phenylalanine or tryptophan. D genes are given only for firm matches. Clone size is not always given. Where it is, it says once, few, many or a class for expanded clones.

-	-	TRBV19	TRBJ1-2	CASTRTDPYGYTF	TGTGCCAGTACCCGGACAGATCCCTATGGCTACACCTTC
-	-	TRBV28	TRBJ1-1	CASSTDRLNTEAFF	TGTGCCAGCAGTACCGACAGGTTGAACACTGAAGCTTTCTTT
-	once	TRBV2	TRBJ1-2	CASTGETDYGYTF	TGTGCCAGCACCGGGGAGACGGACTATGGCTACACCTTC
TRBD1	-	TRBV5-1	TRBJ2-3	CASSLHRGPVDTQYF	TGCGCCAGCAGCTTGCACAGGGGGCCCGTAGATACGCAGTATTTT
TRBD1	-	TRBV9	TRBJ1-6	CASSVAPTGWNSPLHF	TGTGCCAGCAGCGTAGCCCCGACAGGGTGGAATTCACCCCTCCACTTT
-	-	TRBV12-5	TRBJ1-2	CASGLVTGKEGYTF	TGTGCTAGTGGTTTGGTAACAGGGAAGGAGGGCTACACCTTC
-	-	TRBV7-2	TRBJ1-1	CASSFSLETEAFF	TGTGCCAGCAGCTTTAGTTTAGAGACAGAAGCTTTCTTT
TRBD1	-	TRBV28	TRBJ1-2	CASSKQGFGYTF	TGTGCCAGCAGTAAACAGGGGTTTGGCTACACCTTC
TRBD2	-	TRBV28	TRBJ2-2	CASSFGTSGRVLFF	TGTGCCAGCAGTTTTGGGACTAGCGGGAGGGTACTGTTTTTT
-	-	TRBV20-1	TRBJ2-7	CSARAPSEQYF	TGCAGTGCTAGGGCACCCAGCGAGCAGTACTTC
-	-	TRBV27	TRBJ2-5	CASSFAGNQETQYF	TGTGCCAGCAGTTTTGCGGGAAACCAAGAGACCCAGTACTTC
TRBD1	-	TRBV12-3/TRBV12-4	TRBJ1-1	CASSFEGAGAFF	TGTGCCAGCAGTTTTGAGGGGGCGGGGGCTTTCTTT
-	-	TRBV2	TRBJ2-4	CASSEEEGIAKNIQYF	TGTGCCAGCAGTGAAGAGGAGGGGATAGCCAAAAACATTCAGTACTTC
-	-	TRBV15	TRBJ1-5	CATSRGGGLSNQPQHF	TGTGCCACCAGCAGAGGGGGGGGGCTAAGCAATCAGCCCCAGCATTTT
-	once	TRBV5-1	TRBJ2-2	CASSLPDRGTGELFF	TGCGCCAGCAGCTTGCCGGACAGAGGCACCGGGGAGCTGTTTTTT
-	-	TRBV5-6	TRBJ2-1	CASSLGGLEQFF	TGTGCCAGCAGCTTGGGGGGCCTTGAGCAGTTCTTC
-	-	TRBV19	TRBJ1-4	CASSRTEPNEKLFF	TGTGCCAGTAGCAGGACAGAACCTAATGAAAAACTGTTTTTT
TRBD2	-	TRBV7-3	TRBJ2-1	CASSLSGSSYNEQFF	TGTGCCAGCAGCTTAAGCGGGAGCTCCTACAATGAGCAGTTCTTC
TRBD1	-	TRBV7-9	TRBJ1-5	CASSPGTGGVYQPQHF	TGTGCCAGCAGCCCAGGGACAGGGGGCGTTTATCAGCCCCAGCATTTT
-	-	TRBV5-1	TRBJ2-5	CASTTGSVGTQYF	TGCGCCAGTACCACAGGGTCCGTTGGGACCCAGTACTTC
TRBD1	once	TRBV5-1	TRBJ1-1	CASSTGTVNTEAFF	TGCGCCAGCAGCACAGGGACAGTGAACACTGAAGCTTTCTTT
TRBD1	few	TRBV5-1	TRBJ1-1	CASSLGQGFKAFF	TGCGCCAGCAGCTTGGGACAGGGATTTAAAGCTTTCTTT
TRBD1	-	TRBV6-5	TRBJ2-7	CASSYRTGGSYEQYF	TGTGCCAGCAGTTATAGGACAGGGGGCTCCTACGAGCAGTACTTC
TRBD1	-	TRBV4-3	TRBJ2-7	CASSPGQGAGYEQYF	TGCGCCAGCAGCCCCGGACAGGGGGCCGGGTACGAGCAGTACTTC
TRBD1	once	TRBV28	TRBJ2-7	CASPPARQGSYEQYF	TGTGCCAGCCCTCCGGCGAGACAGGGGTCCTACGAGCAGTACTTC
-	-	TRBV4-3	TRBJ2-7	CASSQDRYDEQYF	TGCGCCAGCAGCCAAGATCGGTACGACGAGCAGTACTTC
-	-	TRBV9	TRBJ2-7	CASSVDGGLDDEQYF	TGTGCCAGCAGCGTAGACGGAGGGCTCGATGACGAGCAGTACTTC
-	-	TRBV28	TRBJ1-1	CASSVTGGNTEAFF	TGTGCCAGCAGTGTGACAGGAGGAAACACTGAAGCTTTCTTT
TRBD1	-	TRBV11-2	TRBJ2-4	CASSSDRGNIQYF	TGTGCCAGCAGCTCGGACAGGGGAAACATTCAGTACTTC
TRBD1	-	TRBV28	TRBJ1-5	CASRGGQALSNQPQHF	TGTGCCAGCAGGGGGGGACAGGCTCTTAGCAATCAGCCCCAGCATTTT
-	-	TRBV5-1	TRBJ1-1	CASSLALGASTEAFF	TGCGCCAGCAGCTTGGCCTTGGGGGCGAGCACTGAAGCTTTCTTT
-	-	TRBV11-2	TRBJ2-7	CASSLDLDSPYEQYF	TGTGCCAGCAGCTTAGATCTCGACAGTCCCTACGAGCAGTACTTC
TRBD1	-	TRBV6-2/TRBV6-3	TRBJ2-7	CASSYPVRGRRAYEQYF	TGTGCCAGCAGTTACCCCGTCAGGGGGCGACGGGCCTACGAGCAGTACTTC
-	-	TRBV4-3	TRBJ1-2	CASSQVPGTTYGYTF	TGCGCCAGCAGCCAAGTACCCGGGACAACCTATGGCTACACCTTC
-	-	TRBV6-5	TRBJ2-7	CASSYAGRLQDYEQYF	TGTGCCAGCAGTTACGCGGGGAGGCTGCAAGATTACGAGCAGTACTTC
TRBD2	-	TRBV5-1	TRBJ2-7	CASTLAGGPGEYEQYF	TGCGCCAGTACACTAGCGGGAGGGCCGGGTGAGTACGAGCAGTACTTC
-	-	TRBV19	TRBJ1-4	CASSTGTNEKLFF	TGTGCCAGTAGTACAGGCACTAATGAAAAACTGTTTTTT
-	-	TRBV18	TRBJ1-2	CASSPPRGIGYTF	TGTGCCAGCTCACCACCCAGGGGTATAGGCTACACCTTC
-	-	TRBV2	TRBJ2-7	CASSRGQTYEQYF	TGTGCCAGCAGTAGAGGACAGACCTACGAGCAGTACTTC
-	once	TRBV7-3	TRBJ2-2	CASSSLRNTGELFF	TGTGCCAGCAGCTCCCTGAGGAACACCGGGGAGCTGTTTTTT
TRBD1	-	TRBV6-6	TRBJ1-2	CASSYDREYGYTF	TGTGCCAGCAGTTACGACAGGGAATATGGCTACACCTTC
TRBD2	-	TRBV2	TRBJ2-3	CASSASGGPTLTDTQYF	TGTGCCAGCAGTGCTAGCGGGGGGCCCACCCTCACAGATACGCAGTATTTT
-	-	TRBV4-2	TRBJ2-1	CASSQEYYNEQFF	TGTGCCAGCAGCCAAGAATACTACAATGAGCAGTTCTTC
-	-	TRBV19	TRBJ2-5	CASSIGGLQETQYF	TGTGCCAGTAGTATCGGCGGGCTCCAAGAGACCCAGTACTTC
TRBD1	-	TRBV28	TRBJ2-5	CASFSQGEGETQYF	TGTGCCAGCTTTAGTCAGGGGGAAGGAGAGACCCAGTACTTC
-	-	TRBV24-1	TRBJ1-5	CATSDPKSDRPQHF	TGTGCCACCAGTGATCCGAAAAGCGATCGGCCCCAGCATTTT
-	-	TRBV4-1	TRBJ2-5	CASSQDQAGNQETQYF	TGCGCCAGCAGCCAAGATCAGGCAGGTAATCAAGAGACCCAGTACTTC
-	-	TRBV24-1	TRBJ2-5	CATSDLGRGEETQYF	TGTGCCACCAGTGATTTAGGTAGGGGCGAAGAGACCCAGTACTTC
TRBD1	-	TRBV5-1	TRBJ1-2	CASSLGQGAFGYTF	TGCGCCAGCAGCTTGGGGCAGGGGGCGTTTGGCTACACCTTC
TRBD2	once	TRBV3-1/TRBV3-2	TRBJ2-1	CASSQDWASGLEQFF	TGTGCCAGCAGCCAAGATTGGGCTAGCGGTCTAGAGCAGTTCTTC
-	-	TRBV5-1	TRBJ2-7	CASSPRLWGDSYEQYF	TGCGCCAGCAGCCCCCGGCTATGGGGGGACTCCTACGAGCAGTACTTC
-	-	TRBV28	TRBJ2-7	CASSLLGGSYEQYF	TGTGCCAGCAGTCTCCTAGGGGGTTCCTACGAGCAGTACTTC
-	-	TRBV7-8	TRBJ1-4	CASSPLRAVEVRGKLFF	TGTGCCAGCAGCCCCCTCCGCGCGGTAGAGGTTCGGGGAAAACTGTTTTTT
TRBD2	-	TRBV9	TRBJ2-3	CASSVDSAGGITDTQYF	TGTGCCAGCAGCGTAGATTCAGCGGGAGGGATCACAGATACGCAGTATTTT
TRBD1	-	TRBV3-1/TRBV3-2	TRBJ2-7	CASSQENGTDPYEQYF	TGTGCCAGCAGCCAAGAAAACGGGACAGATCCCTACGAGCAGTACTTC